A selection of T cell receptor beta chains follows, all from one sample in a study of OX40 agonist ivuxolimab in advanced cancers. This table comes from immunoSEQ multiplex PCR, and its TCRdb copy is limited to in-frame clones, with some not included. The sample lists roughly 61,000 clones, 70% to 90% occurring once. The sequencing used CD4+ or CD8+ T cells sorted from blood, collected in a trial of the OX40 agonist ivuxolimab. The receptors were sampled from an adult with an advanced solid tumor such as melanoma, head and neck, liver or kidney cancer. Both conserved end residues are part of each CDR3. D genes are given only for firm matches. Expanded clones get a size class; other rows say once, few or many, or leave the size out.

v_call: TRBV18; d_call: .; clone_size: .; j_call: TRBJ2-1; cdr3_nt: TGTGCCAGCTCACCTCTTAAGAGCTCCTACAATGAGCAGTTCTTC; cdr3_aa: CASSPLKSSYNEQFF
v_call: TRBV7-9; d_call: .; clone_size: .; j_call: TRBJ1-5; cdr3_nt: TGTGCCAGCAGCCCGGACGTTAGCAATCAGCCCCAGCATTTT; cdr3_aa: CASSPDVSNQPQHF
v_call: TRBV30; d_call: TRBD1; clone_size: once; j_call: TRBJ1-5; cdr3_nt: TGTGCCTGGAGTCTCGACAGGGGGGGAAATCAGCCCCAGCATTTT; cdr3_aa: CAWSLDRGGNQPQHF
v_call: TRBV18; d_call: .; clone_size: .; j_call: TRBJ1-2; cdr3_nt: TGTGCCAGCTCACGAGGACAGAGCTACACCTTC; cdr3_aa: CASSRGQSYTF
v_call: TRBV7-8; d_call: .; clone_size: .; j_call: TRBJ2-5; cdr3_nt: TGTGCCAGCAGCTTACGAAATGGGCTTCAAGAGACCCAGTACTTC; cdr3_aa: CASSLRNGLQETQYF
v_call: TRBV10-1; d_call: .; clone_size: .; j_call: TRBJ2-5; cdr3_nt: TGCGCCAGCAGTGAGACCCCGGGGAAAGAGACCCAGTACTTC; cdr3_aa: CASSETPGKETQYF
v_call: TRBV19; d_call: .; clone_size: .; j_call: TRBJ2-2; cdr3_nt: TGTGCCAGTAGTCCAGCGAACACCGGGGAGCTGTTTTTT; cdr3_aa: CASSPANTGELFF
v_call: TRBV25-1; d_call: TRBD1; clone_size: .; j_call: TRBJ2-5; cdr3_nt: TGTGCCAGCATCCCAGACAGGGGCCAAGAGACCCAGTACTTC; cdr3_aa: CASIPDRGQETQYF
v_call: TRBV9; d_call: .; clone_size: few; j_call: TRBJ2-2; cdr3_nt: TGTGCCAGCAGCGTAGATGGGGGCGCGACCGGGGAGCTGTTTTTT; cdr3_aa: CASSVDGGATGELFF
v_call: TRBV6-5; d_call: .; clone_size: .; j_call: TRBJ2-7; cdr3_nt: TGTGCCAGCAGCCGACAGAGCTCCTACGAGCAGTACTTC; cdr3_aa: CASSRQSSYEQYF
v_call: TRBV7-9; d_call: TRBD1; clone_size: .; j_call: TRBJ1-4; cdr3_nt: TGTGCCAGCAGCTTAGGACAGGGGTCGGCAACTAATGAAAAACTGTTTTTT; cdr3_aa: CASSLGQGSATNEKLFF
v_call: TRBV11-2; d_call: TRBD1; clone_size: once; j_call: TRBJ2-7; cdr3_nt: TGTGCCAGCACCCGGACAGGGAGTATCTACGAGCAGTACTTC; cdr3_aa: CASTRTGSIYEQYF
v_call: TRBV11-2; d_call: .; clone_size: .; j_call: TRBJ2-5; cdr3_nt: TGTGCCAGCAGCTTTGGGGACCAACGGGGGGAGACCCAGTACTTC; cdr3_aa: CASSFGDQRGETQYF
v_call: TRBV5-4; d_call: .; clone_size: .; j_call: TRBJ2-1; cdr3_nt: TGTGCCAGCAGCAGGGACAATGAGCAGTTCTTC; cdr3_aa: CASSRDNEQFF
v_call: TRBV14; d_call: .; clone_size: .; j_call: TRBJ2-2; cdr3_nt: TGTGCCAGCAGCCAAGATGGTCCGACCGGGGAGCTGTTTTTT; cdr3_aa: CASSQDGPTGELFF
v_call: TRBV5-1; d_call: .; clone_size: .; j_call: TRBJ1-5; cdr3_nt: TGCGCCAGCAGCTTGGCCGGGGCAGGGGATGGTCAGCCCCAGCATTTT; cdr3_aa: CASSLAGAGDGQPQHF